These 27 T cell receptor beta chains were all obtained from the same sample, sequenced in a study of CD8+ T cells in alopecia areata. RNA extraction was followed by reverse transcription into cDNA, which acted as the sequencing template. Sequencing was performed with immunoSEQ multiplex PCR; in TCRdb, only in-frame clones are kept and a portion is missing. The repertoire holds 200,000 to 250,000 clones, with approximately 61% as singletons. Sequenced here: CD4+ T cells sorted from blood, sampled at week 0. The receptor source for this set is a human donor with alopecia areata.

This clone has only one observation. The gene calls are TRBV15 and TRBJ2-5; TRBD2 aligns across 11 bases. CDR3 length equals 16 residues. The germline gives CDR1 LNHNV, CDR2 YYDKDF (reference sequence). V was pared by 5 bases and J by 4 bases, with 9 bases of the junction left unmatched. In DNA, the CDR3 is TGTGCCACCAGCGGTCCTCTAGCGGGAGGAAGAGAGACCCAGTACTTC. Protein product: CATSGPLAGGRETQYF.

This clone has just a few counts. This rearrangement joins TRBV7-9 to TRBJ2-1; D may be TRBD2 (5 bases). Trimming removed 2 bases from V and 6 bases from J, with 11 bases in between. This CDR3 is 14 amino acids long. From germline, CDR1 is SEHNR and CDR2 FQNEAQ (reference sequence). The CDR3 DNA reads TGTGCCAGCAGCTTAACGGCCAGCGGCAATGAGCAGTTCTTC. Its translation: CASSLTASGNEQFF.

A single count supports this clone. The chain links TRBV5-1 to TRBJ2-3, with 7 bases matching TRBD1. Germline V lookup: CDR1 SGHRS, CDR2 YFSETQ. This CDR3 comprises 15 residues. V shed 1 base, J shed 4 bases, and the junction held 6 bases outside the gene matches. CDR3 nucleotides: TGCGCCAGCAGCTTGAAGCGACAGGGAGCAGATACGCAGTATTTT. Encoded protein: CASSLKRQGADTQYF.

The rearrangement links TRBV7-9 to TRBJ2-1; tentatively, D is TRBD1 or TRBD2 (5 bases each). Germline assignment: CDR1 SEHNR and CDR2 FQNEAQ (reference sequence). V dropped 5 bases and J dropped 5 bases, with 22 bases sitting between them. The CDR3 extends over 17 amino acids. The CDR3 DNA is TGTGCCAGCAGCGGTTTACGCGGCAGGGAGTTCAACAATGAGCAGTTCTTC. Translated, it gives CASSGLRGREFNNEQFF.

This clone occurred once. The same CDR3 can be traced to other DNA sequences in this sample. The CDR3 loop reads CSVEGGPNTEAFF. The CDR3 region has the DNA TGCAGCGTTGAAGGGGGGCCCAACACTGAAGCTTTCTTT. This rearrangement joins TRBV29-1 to TRBJ1-1, with a tentative D call TRBD1 (6 bases). Germline CDR1 and CDR2: SQVTM and ANQGSEA. V was trimmed by 1 base and J by 2 bases, leaving 8 bases between them. This CDR3 is built from 13 residues. Full variable domain (remainder filled in from reference TRBV29-1 and TRBJ1-1): SAVISQKPSRDICQRGTSLTIQCQVDSQVTMMFWYRQQPGQSLTLIATANQGSEATYESGFVIDKFPISRPNLTFSTLTVSNMSPEDSSIYLCSVEGGPNTEAFFGQGTRLTVV.

This clone has a single count. The CDR3, as DNA: TGTGCCAGCAGTGAAGCGCTCGGGACACTCGATGGGGTGTTTTTT. This gives the protein CASSEALGTLDGVFF. The rearrangement links TRBV6-1 to TRBJ1-4; weak D call: TRBD1 (6 bases). Trimming took off 0 bases at V and 15 bases at J, with 20 bases between the two ends. CDR3 length: 15 residues. Germline CDR1 is MNHNS and CDR2 is SASEGT.

The V call is TRBV29-1, the J call TRBJ2-3; 7 bases agree with TRBD2. This CDR3 comprises 12 residues. CDR1 and CDR2 (germline): SQVTM, ANQGSEA. Trimming at V came to 7 bases and at J to 3 bases, leaving 4 bases not matched to a gene. In DNA, the CDR3 is TGCAGCGCCCGGGGGGAGACAGATACGCAGTATTTT. Its protein product is CSARGETDTQYF.

CDR3 amino acids: CASRDQGRAEAFF. The CDR3 bases are TGTGCCAGCAGAGACCAGGGGAGGGCTGAAGCTTTCTTT. The V gene is TRBV2, the J gene TRBJ1-1; D might be TRBD1 (6 bases). Between the trimmed V and J ends, which lost 6 bases and 6 bases, there was a span of 14 bases. Germline CDR1 SNHLY, CDR2 FYNNEI. This CDR3 spans 13 amino acids.

This clone was observed many times. The V and J genes are TRBV6-5 and TRBJ1-6; possibly TRBD1 for D (6 bases). This CDR3 comprises 16 residues. Germline V gives CDR1 MNHEY, CDR2 SVGAGI. V was trimmed by 6 bases and J by 12 bases, leaving 24 bases between them. The CDR3 DNA reads as TGTGCCAGCAGCTACGAAGGGATAACAGGGTCACGACCCCTCCACTTT. It is translated as CASSYEGITGSRPLHF.

This chain uses TRBV29-1 with TRBJ2-7; no firm D call. This CDR3 has 11 amino acids. Germline V lookup: CDR1 SQVTM, CDR2 ANQGSEA. V was trimmed by 1 base and J by 3 bases, leaving 4 bases between them. DNA for the CDR3: TGCAGCGTTGAAGCAAACTACGAGCAGTACTTC. It codes for CSVEANYEQYF.

The chain employs TRBV7-2 and TRBJ2-5; TRBD2 is a possible D gene (6 bases). Germline CDR1 reads SGHTA; CDR2 reads FQGNSA. V was cut by 2 bases and J by 5 bases, with 12 bases left in between. There are 14 residues in the CDR3. The CDR3: CASSLWRAGETQYF. Here the CDR3 DNA reads TGTGCCAGCAGCTTATGGAGGGCCGGGGAGACCCAGTACTTC.

The V gene is TRBV7-6, the J gene TRBJ1-6; D uncertain. In germline, CDR1 is SGHVS, CDR2 FNYEAQ. V was pared by 1 base and J by 7 bases, with 8 bases between. CDR3 length: 14 residues. For the CDR3, the DNA is TGTGCCAGCAGCTTAGGTCCGGGGAATTCACCCCTCCACTTT. This translates into CASSLGPGNSPLHF.

This clone has a handful of counts. This chain connects TRBV12-5 to TRBJ2-3; possibly TRBD1 for D (6 bases). This CDR3 has 16 residues. Deletions cut 4 bases from V and 0 bases from J, with 14 bases between. CDR1 LGHNT and CDR2 FRNRAP come from the germline V gene. This chain's CDR3 is CASGYFVTGSTDTQYF. CDR3 nucleotides: TGTGCTAGTGGTTATTTCGTGACAGGTAGCACAGATACGCAGTATTTT.

In its sample, this clone was seen a few times. This sequence joins TRBV19 and TRBJ2-5, with 9 bases matching TRBD2. Germline trimming cut 4 bases from V and 4 bases from J; bases unmatched to any gene: 10. The CDR3 is made up of 16 amino acids. Germline-derived CDR1 and CDR2 are LNHDA and SQIVND (reference sequence). CDR3 bases: TGTGCCAGTAGTACTCGGAGGCTAGCGGGATTAGAGACCCAGTACTTC. Amino acid sequence: CASSTRRLAGLETQYF.

The J gene is TRBJ1-2, the V gene TRBV15, with D maybe TRBD1 (6 bases). In germline, CDR1 is LNHNV, CDR2 YYDKDF (reference sequence). This CDR3 region has 13 residues. Trimming removed 0 bases from V and 6 bases from J, with 8 bases in between. The CDR3 spells CATSRDRGDGYTF. As DNA, the CDR3 is TGTGCCACCAGCAGAGACAGGGGTGATGGCTACACCTTC. Drawing the rest from reference TRBV15 and TRBJ1-2, the complete variable domain is DAMVIQNPRYQVTQFGKPVTLSCSQTLNHNVMYWYQQKSSQAPKLLFHYYDKDFNNEADTPDNFQSRRPNTSFCFLDIRSPGLGDTAMYLCATSRDRGDGYTFGSGTRLTVV.

Only a few counts were recorded for this clone. The V gene is TRBV6-6, the J gene TRBJ2-3; D unresolved. This CDR3 spans 11 amino acids. Trimming took 6 bases from V and 3 from J, leaving 4 bases between them. CDR1 MNHNY and CDR2 SVGAGI come from the germline V gene (reference sequence). In nucleotides, the CDR3 is TGTGCCAGCAGCTCAACAGATACGCAGTATTTT. Its translation is CASSSTDTQYF.

V is TRBV7-9 and J is TRBJ2-7; D is possibly TRBD2 (6 bases). V lost 8 bases and J 11 bases, leaving 22 bases between the germline ends. This CDR3 has 13 residues. Germline CDR1 and CDR2: SEHNR and FQNEAQ (reference sequence). CDR3 DNA: TGTGCCAGCTACGGGACTCTGGGGGATGGCAAGTACTTC. Residues: CASYGTLGDGKYF. Together with reference TRBV7-9 and TRBJ2-7, the CDR3 gives the full variable domain: DTGVSQNPRHKITKRGQNVTFRCDPISEHNRLYWYRQTLGQGPEFLTYFQNEAQLEKSRLLSDRFSAERPKGSFSTLEIQRTEQGDSAMYLCASYGTLGDGKYFGPGTRLTVT.

This clone appeared once. The V call is TRBV6-5, the J call TRBJ2-3; 8 positions agree with TRBD1. Germline V gene sequence: CDR1 MNHEY, CDR2 SVGAGI. Losses at the gene ends were 2 bases for V and 4 bases for J; bases not matched to a gene: 5. The CDR3 runs 15 residues. CDR3 in DNA: TGTGCCAGCAGTTACATCAGGGGGCAAGCAGATACGCAGTATTTT. Translated: CASSYIRGQADTQYF.

The chain employs TRBV7-9 and TRBJ2-3, with D possibly being TRBD2 (5 bases). The CDR3 totals 14 residues. Germline loops: CDR1 SEHNR, CDR2 FQNEAQ (reference sequence). Trimming cost V 1 base and J 6 bases, with 11 bases left between them. The CDR3 DNA sequence: TGTGCCAGCAGCTTAGGGACTGCTCGGGATACGCAGTATTTT. It translates to CASSLGTARDTQYF.

This clone was recorded a few times. The V and J genes are TRBV30 and TRBJ1-1; TRBD1 aligns across 9 bases. Per the germline V gene, CDR1 is GTSNPN and CDR2 is SVGIG (reference sequence). The CDR3 has 13 amino acids. V shed 0 bases, J shed 6 bases, and the junction held 2 bases outside the gene matches. The CDR3 sequence is CAWSVQGAAEAFF. The CDR3 DNA reads TGTGCCTGGAGTGTACAGGGGGCGGCTGAAGCTTTCTTT. The complete variable domain, with remaining parts taken from reference TRBV30 and TRBJ1-1, reads SQTIHQWPATLVQPVGSPLSLECTVEGTSNPNLYWYRQAAGRGLQLLFYSVGIGQISSEVPQNLSASRPQDRQFILSSKKLLLSDSGFYLCAWSVQGAAEAFFGQGTRLTVV.

Concerning this clone itself: This specimen includes other DNA sequences encoding the same CDR3. The V gene is TRBV20-1, the J gene TRBJ2-5; D not resolved. The CDR3 length is 10 residues. Trimming took off 3 bases at V and 5 bases at J, with 4 bases between the two ends. Germline CDR1 and CDR2: DFQATT and SNEGSKA (reference sequence). DNA for the CDR3: TGCAGTGCTAGCCAGGAGACCCAGTACTTC. Translated, it gives CSASQETQYF.

The table lists this clone with a few counts. This rearrangement joins TRBV23-1 to TRBJ1-4; a weak D match, TRBD1 (5 bases). TRBV23-1 is classed as an ORF, of uncertain function. V lost 3 bases and J lost 0, with 8 bases in between. CDR3 size: 15 residues. The CDR3 bases are TGCGCCAGCAGTCACAGGGTTGCAACTAATGAAAAACTGTTTTTT. It codes for CASSHRVATNEKLFF.

This clone was observed a few times. V usage is TRBV5-1 and J usage is TRBJ2-2; 8 bases are shared with TRBD1. The CDR3 consists of 15 residues. J was trimmed by 1 base and V by 5 bases; bases with no gene match: 4. Germline CDR1 reads SGHRS; CDR2 reads YFSETQ. The CDR3 region has the DNA TGCGCCAGCAGGATGGGGACAGGGAACACCGGGGAGCTGTTTTTT. Protein sequence: CASRMGTGNTGELFF. Filled out from reference TRBV5-1 and TRBJ2-2, the complete variable domain reads KAGVTQTPRYLIKTRGQQVTLSCSPISGHRSVSWYQQTPGQGLQFLFEYFSETQRNKGNFPGRFSGRQFSNSRSEMNVSTLELGDSALYLCASRMGTGNTGELFFGEGSRLTVL.

The chain employs TRBV5-1 and TRBJ1-5; 9 nucleotides line up with TRBD1. This CDR3 is 14 amino acids long. Germline CDR1 reads SGHRS; CDR2 reads YFSETQ. Germline trimming cut 4 bases from V and 5 bases from J; bases unmatched to any gene: 4. In DNA, the CDR3 is TGCGCCAGCAGCCGGACAGGGGCGGATCAGCCCCAGCATTTT. This codes for CASSRTGADQPQHF.

The chain has TRBV6-5 and TRBJ1-6; tentative D call: TRBD1 (5 bases). The CDR3 has 12 residues. The germline V and J ends were trimmed by 5 bases and 13 bases, with 12 bases remaining between them. Germline values: CDR1 MNHEY, CDR2 SVGAGI. The CDR3, as DNA: TGTGCCAGCAGTGGGAAGGGGCGGCCCCTCCACTTT. Its protein product is CASSGKGRPLHF.

This chain joins TRBV7-2 and TRBJ2-5; 8 positions match TRBD2. This CDR3 is built from 18 residues. J gave up 5 bases and V 6 bases, and 20 bases lay outside the gene matches. CDR1 and CDR2 from the germline V gene are SGHTA and FQGNSA. The CDR3 DNA reads as TGTGCCAGCAGGCGGACGAAGGGTGGGACTAGGGGACGGGAGACCCAGTACTTC. This encodes CASRRTKGGTRGRETQYF. The full variable domain, its missing parts supplied by reference TRBV7-2 and TRBJ2-5, is GAGVSQSPSNKVTEKGKDVELRCDPISGHTALYWYRQSLGQGLEFLIYFQGNSAPDKSGLPSDRFSAERTGGSVSTLTIQRTQQEDSAVYLCASRRTKGGTRGRETQYFGPGTRLLVL.

This clone has a single count. The CDR3 reads CASRPGTGANVLTF. The DNA for the CDR3 is TGTGCCAGCAGGCCAGGAACTGGGGCCAACGTCCTGACTTTC. This chain connects TRBV6-1 to TRBJ2-6, with D uncertain. The CDR3 is 14 amino acids. V was pared by 6 bases and J by 2 bases, with 8 bases between. Germline CDR1 reads MNHNS; CDR2 reads SASEGT.